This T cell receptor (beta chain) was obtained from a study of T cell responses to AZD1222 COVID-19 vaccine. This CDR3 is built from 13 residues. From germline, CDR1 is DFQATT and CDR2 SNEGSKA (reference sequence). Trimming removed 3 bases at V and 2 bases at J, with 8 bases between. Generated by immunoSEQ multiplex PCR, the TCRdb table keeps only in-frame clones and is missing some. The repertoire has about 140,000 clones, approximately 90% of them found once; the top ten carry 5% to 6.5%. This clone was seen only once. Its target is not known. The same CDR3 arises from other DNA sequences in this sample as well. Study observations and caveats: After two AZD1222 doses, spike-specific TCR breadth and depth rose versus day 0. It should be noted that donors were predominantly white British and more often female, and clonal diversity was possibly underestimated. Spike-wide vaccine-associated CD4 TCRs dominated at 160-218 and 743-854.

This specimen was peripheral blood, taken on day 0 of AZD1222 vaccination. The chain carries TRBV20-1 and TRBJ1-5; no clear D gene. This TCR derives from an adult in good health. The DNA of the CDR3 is TGCAGTGCTAGTTTCGGGGGCAATCAGCCCCAGCATTTT. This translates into CSASFGGNQPQHF.